The 11 T cell receptor beta chains given below trace back to one sample, sequenced in a study of cytomegalovirus exposure and HLA in healthy donors. The PCR made use of 60 Vbeta and 13 Jbeta primers. The table came from immunoSEQ multiplex PCR; TCRdb's copy has only in-frame clones and leaves some out. The sample records about 200,000 clones, about 76% being singletons. Source material: PBMCs. Receptors originate from a male donor in good health and CMV-seropositive.

The gene calls are TRBV11-2 and TRBJ2-1, with 7 bases matching TRBD1. The CDR3 has 13 residues. V shed 8 bases and J 7 bases; nucleotides not matched to a gene: 8. Germline V lookup: CDR1 SGHAT, CDR2 FQNNGV. The CDR3 protein is CASSGGAGNEQFF. In DNA, the CDR3 is TGTGCCAGCTCAGGGGGAGCTGGTAATGAGCAGTTCTTC.

The chain couples TRBV28 to TRBJ2-1, with 16 nucleotides matching TRBD2. The V and J ends lost 5 bases and 12 bases, in that order; junction bases with no gene match: 19. In germline, CDR1 is MDHEN, CDR2 SYDVKM. The CDR3 is 19 residues long. The DNA of the CDR3 is TGTGCCAGCAGTCCCGGTGGGACTAGCGGGAGGGGGGCGAGGGGGCGGCAGTTCTTC. It is translated as CASSPGGTSGRGARGRQFF.

The chain joins TRBV7-9 to TRBJ1-4; 9 nucleotides match TRBD1. The CDR3 sequence is 15 residues long. J was trimmed by 7 bases and V by 3 bases; bases with no gene match: 6. CDR1 is SEHNR, CDR2 FQNEAQ, per germline (reference sequence). CDR3 DNA sequence: TGTGCCAGCAGCTTTTGGACAGGGGAGGCTGAAAAACTGTTTTTT. This codes for CASSFWTGEAEKLFF.

The V gene is TRBV11-3, the J gene TRBJ2-1; TRBD2 might be the D (5 bases). Germline-derived CDR1 and CDR2 are SGHNT and YENEEA. Trimming cost V 5 bases and J 13 bases, with 21 bases left between them. This CDR3 spans 14 amino acids. In nucleotides, the CDR3 is TGTGCCAGCAGCCAGCGATGGGAGATGGACCGCCAGTTCTTC. Amino acids: CASSQRWEMDRQFF.

This chain connects TRBV7-9 to TRBJ1-1, with TRBD1 identical over 9 bases. Per the germline V gene, CDR1 is SEHNR and CDR2 is FQNEAQ (reference sequence). The CDR3 extends over 14 amino acids. V lost 5 bases and J lost 1; bases outside the gene matches: 2. CDR3 region: CASSDRGWNTEAFF. The CDR3 bases are TGTGCCAGCAGCGACAGGGGGTGGAACACTGAAGCTTTCTTT.

The chain couples TRBV7-2 to TRBJ1-5; TRBD1 agrees at 8 bases. This CDR3 has 15 residues. V dropped 5 bases and J dropped 1; count of bases not matched to a gene: 4. The V gene's germline CDR1 is SGHTA and CDR2 FQGNSA. CDR3 sequence: CASSPQGVSNQPQHF. In DNA form, the CDR3 reads TGTGCCAGCAGCCCACAGGGGGTAAGCAATCAGCCCCAGCATTTT.

V and J are TRBV5-6 and TRBJ2-2; a possible D gene is TRBD2 (6 bases). Germline-derived CDR1 and CDR2 are SGHDT and YYEEEE. The CDR3 is 14 residues long. Deletions cut 1 base from V and 5 bases from J, with 9 bases between. The CDR3 DNA sequence: TGTGCCAGCAGCTTGAGGGGAGGTACCGGGGAGCTGTTTTTT. Translating it yields CASSLRGGTGELFF.

This sequence joins TRBV28 and TRBJ2-7; TRBD2 aligns across 7 bases. V was pared by 3 bases and J by 6 bases, with 17 bases of the junction left unmatched. In germline, CDR1 is MDHEN, CDR2 SYDVKM. CDR3 length: 17 amino acids. CDR3 residues: CASSFSSYGESGTEQYF. In DNA, the CDR3 is TGTGCCAGCAGTTTCTCCTCCTACGGAGAGAGCGGGACCGAGCAGTACTTC.

This chain connects TRBV10-2 to TRBJ2-2; no reliable D call. The CDR3 extends over 13 amino acids. The V end lost 0 bases, the J end lost 6 bases, and 5 bases lay between the germline ends. Germline values: CDR1 WSHSY, CDR2 SAAADI. The CDR3 DNA follows: TGCGCCAGCAGTGAGTCGGCATCCGGGGAGCTGTTTTTT. Its translation is CASSESASGELFF.

This sequence joins TRBV7-3 and TRBJ1-1; 12 positions agree with TRBD1. The ends lost 4 bases at V and 4 bases at J; junction bases unmatched: 7. CDR3 length: 16 residues. CDR1 and CDR2 from the germline V gene are SGHTA and FQGTGA. CDR3 residues: CASSSSGTGGGTEAFF. CDR3 in DNA: TGTGCCAGCAGCTCCTCCGGGACAGGGGGCGGCACTGAAGCTTTCTTT.

This chain uses TRBV5-6 with TRBJ1-4; TRBD1 agrees at 9 bases. Germline CDR1 reads SGHDT; CDR2 reads YYEEEE. The V gene end was trimmed by 0 bases and the J gene end by 7 bases; junction bases not matched to a gene: 4. This CDR3 spans 15 amino acids. The CDR3 protein is CASSLVVTGGEKLFF. In nucleotides, the CDR3 is TGTGCCAGCAGCTTGGTGGTGACAGGGGGTGAAAAACTGTTTTTT.